One and the same sample provided the 28 T cell receptor beta chains below, sequenced in a study of blood T cell repertoires in COVID-19. Produced via immunoSEQ multiplex PCR; TCRdb's table is partial and in-frame only. The sample consists of around 70,000 clones, 75% of them appearing once. What was sequenced was peripheral blood. The source of these receptors is a man in his 70s with acute or convalescent COVID-19.

This clone has a single count. The chain combines TRBV28 with TRBJ1-5; 8 bases fit TRBD1. Germline V gene lookup returns CDR1 MDHEN and CDR2 SYDVKM. V gave up 5 bases and J gave up 1 base; unmatched junction bases: 7. The CDR3 has 16 amino acids. CDR3 amino acids: CASSPSGGHSNQPQHF. DNA for the CDR3: TGTGCCAGCAGTCCCTCAGGGGGCCACAGCAATCAGCCCCAGCATTTT. Full variable domain (remainder filled in from reference TRBV28 and TRBJ1-5): DVKVTQSSRYLVKRTGEKVFLECVQDMDHENMFWYRQDPGLGLRLIYFSYDVKMKEKGDIPEGYSVSREKKERFSLILESASTNQTSMYLCASSPSGGHSNQPQHFGDGTRLSIL.

Points on this clone: Other DNA sequences in the sample encode the same CDR3. The chain recombines TRBV5-4 with TRBJ2-7, with 10 bases lining up with TRBD2. Losses at the gene ends were 0 bases for V and 2 bases for J; bases not matched to a gene: 2. Germline loops: CDR1 SGHNT, CDR2 YYREEE (reference sequence). The CDR3 is 15 residues long. CDR3 nucleotides: TGTGCCAGCAGCTTGGGGCTAGCGGGAGCCTACGAGCAGTACTTC. Translating gives CASSLGLAGAYEQYF.

This clone was found once. V gene TRBV28 combines with J gene TRBJ2-7; D might be TRBD1 (5 bases). Deletions cut 8 bases from V and 2 bases from J, with 22 bases between. The CDR3 is 16 amino acids. Per the germline V gene, CDR1 is MDHEN and CDR2 is SYDVKM. The CDR3 protein is CASSSPRSRATYEQYF. The DNA of the CDR3 is TGTGCCAGCTCCTCCCCGCGTTCCAGGGCCACCTACGAGCAGTACTTC.

This clone came up a few times. This chain joins TRBV11-3 and TRBJ1-1, with D tentatively TRBD1 (6 bases). Germline loops: CDR1 SGHNT, CDR2 YENEEA. V was cut by 2 bases and J by 5 bases, with 12 bases left in between. The CDR3 has 14 residues. CDR3 protein: CASSLSGGMTEAFF. DNA for the CDR3: TGTGCCAGCAGCTTATCGGGGGGCATGACTGAAGCTTTCTTT.

This clone was counted once. CDR3 residues: CASSQGTGLQHF. In DNA form, the CDR3 reads TGTGCCAGCAGCCAGGGAACCGGTCTCCAGCATTTT. The chain is built from TRBV2 and TRBJ1-5, with a possible D match to TRBD1 (5 bases). V dropped 6 bases and J dropped 12 bases, with 15 bases sitting between them. Germline V gene data show CDR1 as SNHLY and CDR2 as FYNNEI. The CDR3 totals 12 residues.

The chain is built from TRBV4-1 and TRBJ1-2, with D perhaps matching TRBD1 (6 bases). Germline loops: CDR1 MGHRA, CDR2 YSYEKL. This CDR3 has 16 amino acids. The germline V and J ends were trimmed by 2 bases and 4 bases, with 17 bases remaining between them. This CDR3 is CASSQQDGQSLYGYTF. The CDR3 DNA reads as TGCGCCAGCAGCCAACAAGATGGACAGTCCCTCTATGGCTACACCTTC.

The V gene is TRBV18, the J gene TRBJ1-1, with 7 positions matching TRBD1. Germline V CDR1 and CDR2: KGHSH, LQKENI. The J segment lost 5 bases and the V segment lost 0 bases, leaving 6 bases of the junction unmatched. The CDR3 length is 15 residues. This CDR3 is CASSPPTGIGTEAFF. The CDR3, as DNA: TGTGCCAGCTCACCACCGACAGGGATCGGAACTGAAGCTTTCTTT.

The chain uses TRBV7-2 and TRBJ2-3; 10 bases are shared with TRBD2. CDR1 and CDR2 from the germline V gene are SGHTA and FQGNSA. CDR3 size: 19 residues. V lost 6 bases to trimming and J lost 6 bases; unmatched junction nucleotides: 21. CDR3 nucleotides: TGTGCCAGCAGAGCTTATGGGACGGGAACTCTAGCGGGAGCGGATACGCAGTATTTT. Protein sequence: CASRAYGTGTLAGADTQYF.

A single count supports this clone. The chain has TRBV7-6 and TRBJ2-2, with a weak D call TRBD1 (6 bases). The germline V gene has CDR1 SGHVS and CDR2 FNYEAQ. V was trimmed by 6 bases and J by 6 bases, leaving 8 bases between them. The CDR3 sequence is 12 residues long. CDR3 DNA sequence: TGTGCCAGCAGTAAGGGGGCCGGGGAGCTGTTTTTT. It yields the protein CASSKGAGELFF.

This chain joins TRBV4-1 and TRBJ2-1; TRBD2 aligns across 11 bases. Germline-derived CDR1 and CDR2 are MGHRA and YSYEKL. The CDR3 extends over 16 amino acids. The junction had 8 bases not matched to a gene; V was cut back by 2 bases and J by 8 bases. CDR3 amino acids: CASSQLAGGPAYEQFF. In DNA, the CDR3 is TGCGCCAGCAGCCAATTAGCGGGAGGGCCAGCGTATGAGCAGTTCTTC.

The V gene is TRBV27, the J gene TRBJ1-6, with 8 bases that match TRBD1. This CDR3 comprises 15 residues. V lost 2 bases to trimming and J lost 8 bases; unmatched junction nucleotides: 5. Germline V gene data show CDR1 as MNHEY and CDR2 as SMNVEV (reference sequence). CDR3 bases: TGTGCCAGCAGTTTAGGACAGGGTGGCGATTCACCCCTCCACTTT. Translated: CASSLGQGGDSPLHF.

The gene calls are TRBV5-6 and TRBJ2-3; a weak D match, TRBD2 (7 bases). Looked up from germline, CDR1 is SGHDT and CDR2 is YYEEEE. The CDR3 contains 13 residues. Trimming pared 7 bases from V and 6 bases from J, leaving 15 bases between. For the CDR3, the DNA is TGTGCCAGCTTGAGCAGGGGAGGGGATACGCAGTATTTT. It specifies CASLSRGGDTQYF.

This chain uses TRBV19 with TRBJ2-3; maybe TRBD1 (6 bases). Germline V gives CDR1 LNHDA, CDR2 SQIVND (reference sequence). Trimming took 8 bases from V and 6 from J, leaving 18 bases between them. This CDR3 has 14 residues. The CDR3, as DNA: TGTGCCAGTTCTCAGGGGACGCCAGACGATACGCAGTATTTT. Its translation is CASSQGTPDDTQYF.

This chain joins TRBV3-1 (or the pseudogene TRBV3-2) and TRBJ2-5; 7 bases are shared with TRBD1. Trimming removed 4 bases from V and 2 bases from J; junction bases left unmatched: 4. The V gene's germline CDR1 is LGHDT and CDR2 YNNKEL (reference sequence). This CDR3 has 14 residues. Written as DNA, the CDR3 is TGTGCCAGCAGCCTGGGGACAGCACAAGAGACCCAGTACTTC. Translating gives CASSLGTAQETQYF.

V is TRBV10-3 and J is TRBJ2-1; 7 positions agree with TRBD2. The CDR3 loop spans 14 amino acids. Germline lookup yields CDR1 ENHRY and CDR2 SYGVKD. With V trimmed by 10 bases and J by 3 bases, 9 bases remained unmatched. In DNA, the CDR3 is TGTGCCACCCAGGGACTAACCCTCTACAATGAGCAGTTCTTC. This gives the protein CATQGLTLYNEQFF.

The chain joins TRBV28 to TRBJ2-5, with TRBD1 identical over 8 bases. Germline lookup yields CDR1 MDHEN and CDR2 SYDVKM. V lost 7 bases, J lost 2 bases, and 9 bases stayed unmatched. The CDR3 extends over 15 amino acids. The CDR3 here is CASTIDRGWQETQYF. CDR3 nucleotide sequence: TGTGCCAGCACCATCGACAGGGGTTGGCAAGAGACCCAGTACTTC.

The chain uses TRBV6-5 and TRBJ1-6, with 8 bases fitting TRBD1. With 9 bases clipped from V and 10 bases from J, the junction kept 8 bases outside the gene matches. The CDR3 extends over 13 amino acids. Germline lookup yields CDR1 MNHEY and CDR2 SVGAGI. The CDR3 region is CASTDRVESPLHF. CDR3 bases: TGTGCCAGTACGGACAGGGTCGAATCACCCCTCCACTTT.

Only one count was recorded for this clone. The rearrangement joins TRBV6-5 to TRBJ1-1; D remains ambiguous. Trimming took 8 bases from V and 7 from J, leaving 17 bases between them. Germline CDR1 and CDR2: MNHEY and SVGAGI. The CDR3 totals 13 residues. DNA for the CDR3: TGTGCCAGCTTTGTACAGTATCCCAGTGAAGCTTTCTTT. This translates into CASFVQYPSEAFF.

The rearrangement joins TRBV11-2 to TRBJ1-2; possibly TRBD1 for D (5 bases). Trimming cost V 5 bases and J 7 bases, with 20 bases left between them. The CDR3 is made up of 15 amino acids. Germline values: CDR1 SGHAT, CDR2 FQNNGV. CDR3 DNA: TGTGCCAGCAGCCCGTGGGCCGGGGGGAGTGGTGGCTACACCTTC. Its protein is CASSPWAGGSGGYTF.

This clone was seen more than once but under ten times. This chain uses TRBV29-1 with TRBJ2-7, with 11 nucleotides matching TRBD2. This CDR3 is built from 16 residues. The ends lost 4 bases at V and 2 bases at J; junction bases unmatched: 10. Germline V gene sequence: CDR1 SQVTM, CDR2 ANQGSEA. The CDR3 DNA reads TGCAGCGTTGCCCCGCTCACTAGCGGGAGCACCTACGAGCAGTACTTC. As protein: CSVAPLTSGSTYEQYF.

The V and J genes are TRBV4-3 and TRBJ1-6; 7 nucleotides agree with TRBD1. Germline V lookup: CDR1 LGHNA, CDR2 YSLEER. Trimming at V came to 2 bases and at J to 6 bases, leaving 1 base not matched to a gene. The CDR3 has 14 residues. CDR3 sequence reads: CASSQWDSNSPLHF. The CDR3 DNA sequence: TGCGCCAGCAGCCAATGGGACAGTAATTCACCCCTCCACTTT.

The J gene is TRBJ1-3, the V gene TRBV28; a possible D gene is TRBD1 (5 bases). In germline, CDR1 is MDHEN, CDR2 SYDVKM. CDR3 length: 14 amino acids. V was clipped by 6 bases and J by 1 base, with 10 bases between them. CDR3 coding DNA: TGTGCCAGCAGCAAAGCAGGGTCTGGAAACACCATATATTTT. Protein product: CASSKAGSGNTIYF. The variable domain in full, completed from reference TRBV28 and TRBJ1-3, reads DVKVTQSSRYLVKRTGEKVFLECVQDMDHENMFWYRQDPGLGLRLIYFSYDVKMKEKGDIPEGYSVSREKKERFSLILESASTNQTSMYLCASSKAGSGNTIYFGEGSWLTVV.

This chain connects TRBV5-1 to TRBJ2-2; 11 bases match TRBD2. CDR3 size: 15 residues. Unmatched junction bases numbered 4, after V lost 2 bases and J lost 7 bases. Per germline, CDR1 SGHRS and CDR2 YFSETQ. CDR3: CASSLLAGVIGELFF. Here the CDR3 DNA reads TGCGCCAGCAGCTTACTAGCGGGAGTCATCGGGGAGCTGTTTTTT.

The CDR3 sequence is CASSIGQGFEAFF. The CDR3 nucleotides read TGTGCCAGTAGTATTGGGCAGGGGTTTGAAGCTTTCTTT. The gene calls are TRBV19 and TRBJ1-1, with D perhaps TRBD1 (6 bases). Between the trimmed V and J ends, which lost 3 bases and 7 bases, there was a span of 12 bases. Germline values: CDR1 LNHDA, CDR2 SQIVND (reference sequence). This CDR3 has 13 residues.

This clone has a handful of counts. The V and J genes are TRBV19 and TRBJ2-7, with D tentatively TRBD1 (5 bases). With 0 bases removed from V and 3 bases from J, the gap between germline ends came to 12 bases. The CDR3 is 15 residues long. Per germline, CDR1 LNHDA and CDR2 SQIVND (reference sequence). DNA for the CDR3: TGTGCCAGTAGTATAGAGTTACAGGCCCGCTACGAGCAGTACTTC. Translated, it gives CASSIELQARYEQYF.

V and J are TRBV5-5 and TRBJ1-4; D is unresolved. This CDR3 is 15 amino acids long. Between the trimmed V and J ends, which lost 4 bases and 2 bases, there was a span of 12 bases. Germline lookup yields CDR1 SGHKS and CDR2 YYEKEE (reference sequence). CDR3 amino acids: CASSLIAATNEKLFF. The DNA of the CDR3 is TGTGCCAGCAGCCTGATTGCGGCCACTAATGAAAAACTGTTTTTT.

This clone was picked up one time. The chain has TRBV9 and TRBJ2-5, with D possibly TRBD1 on 6 matching bases. Germline lookup yields CDR1 SGDLS and CDR2 YYNGEE. The CDR3 contains 14 residues. Between the trimmed V and J ends, which lost 3 bases and 10 bases, there was a span of 19 bases. The CDR3 nucleotides are TGTGCCAGCAGCGCTAGGCCTGATGGGACAATCCAGTACTTC. Protein sequence: CASSARPDGTIQYF.

This clone came up once. This rearrangement joins TRBV25-1 to TRBJ2-1, with D maybe TRBD1 (5 bases). The ends were cut back, 0 bases at V and 1 base at J, with 10 bases in the middle. The CDR3 extends over 16 amino acids. Germline V CDR1 and CDR2: MGHDK, SYGVNS. The CDR3 region is CASSEYQGASYNEQFF. The CDR3 coding sequence is TGTGCCAGCAGTGAATATCAAGGGGCGTCCTACAATGAGCAGTTCTTC.